This TCR beta chain comes out of a study of T cells after posttransplantation cyclophosphamide. Study-wide findings and caveats: Recipient CMV seropositivity and CMV reactivation strongly tracked TRB clonality. Later post-transplant blood repertoires were often dominated by donor CD8+ memory clones.

Trimming took off 7 bases at V and 2 bases at J, with 13 bases between the two ends. CDR3 size: 14 residues. CDR1 and CDR2 (germline): LNHDA, SQIVND (reference sequence). This related bone marrow graft donor gave peripheral blood on the day of marrow donation. This clone was recorded at least ten times. Its target is not known. The repertoire was sequenced with immunoSEQ multiplex PCR; TCRdb's copy has only in-frame clones and lacks some. Listed for the sample are 40,000 to 55,000 clones, none seen a single time. This chain uses TRBV19 with TRBJ2-3; the D gene is possibly TRBD1 (5 bases). This TCR came from a man aged 40-50 years in good health, CMV-negative, and a related stem cell transplant donor. The sample was PBMCs. The CDR3 DNA sequence: TGTGCCAGTAAGGGCAGGGTCTACACAGATACGCAGTATTTT. It specifies CASKGRVYTDTQYF.